What follows describes a single T cell receptor beta chain. In its sample, this clone was seen a few times. Its binding antigen is unknown. Per-base quality was not reported, and no clone a single base away is much larger than it. This sample was taken from a study of a mutant IDH1 vaccine in newly diagnosed glioma listed by TCRdb under 2021. Notes on the research overall: Patients were given eight vaccinations, in weeks 1, 3, 5, 7, 11, 15, 19 and 23, which matched visits V03 through V10. The roughly 34 treated patients were approximately 60% male and roughly 40% female, with a mean age of around 40 years. Before enrollment, most patients had been given radiochemotherapy with temozolomide as standard therapy, while the rest had received either radiotherapy alone or temozolomide alone. Longitudinal TCRB deep sequencing was performed for around 23 treated patients wherever samples were available for exploratory analyses. Peripheral blood samples were drawn at six visits, namely V03 (baseline), V05, V07, V10, V12 and V13. Vaccination started 4-6 weeks after radiotherapy alone, or was given together with temozolomide cycles in the groups whose treatment included chemotherapy. The investigation overall reported the following: Selection of PBMC samples for TCRB deep sequencing was based on availability. Changes in the top peripheral T cell clonotypes picked up by TCRB sequencing did not appear to be linked to pseudoprogression. Immune responses induced by the vaccine were seen in over 90% of patients across multiple MHC alleles. The authors stated that sample limitations prevented analyses of patient blood samples from being reproduced.

Library preparation was by the immunoSEQ multiplex PCR assay. The hsTCRB Kit was used according to the manufacturer's protocol to amplify rearranged TCR beta chain sequences. Sequencing of TCRB libraries was carried out on an Illumina MiSeq. Regarding the original processing steps: The proprietary platform of the kit vendor was used for demultiplexing, trimming and gene mapping. TCRdb took this table from immuneACCESS and kept in-frame rearrangements with V and J called. Such tables lack part of the clones; where checked against another copy, unresolved V genes explain under half of the gap, and the rest is unexplained. V, J and clone size reflect that table, while D and trimming were determined from the DNA. The sample contains approximately 62,000 clones, around 83% of them found a single time. Over 4% of the sample belongs to the ten largest clones. Sample time point, as interpreted from the label and publication: week 23, last vaccination. Each vaccine dose was 300 ug of a 20-mer mutant IDH1 peptide in Montanide, given subcutaneously with topical imiquimod. All donors had newly diagnosed IDH1-mutant astrocytomas of WHO grade 3 or 4 that showed loss of nuclear ATRX. The samples were drawn from NOA16, a multicentre, single-arm, open-label phase I trial in Germany that tested a mutant IDH1 peptide vaccine in humans for the first time. The DNeasy Blood and Tissue Kit was used to extract genomic DNA from EDTA blood for TCRB sequencing.

This clonotype was sampled from a man aged 25-45 years with glioma. Sequenced material: PBMCs, taken from a glioma patient whose treatment included an IDH1 peptide vaccine.

The CDR3 in this case is CASSPGKGLAGSYEQYF. The DNA is as follows: TGTGCCAGTAGCCCGGGGAAGGGACTAGCGGGCTCCTACGAGCAGTACTTC. This chain is built from TRBV19 and TRBJ2-7; 12 junctional bases match TRBD2. The CDR3 spans 17 residues, from the cysteine through the phenylalanine. CDR3 DNA only is kept here, 51 bases in frame from base 1. Relative to germline, V is missing 6 bases and J is missing 0 bases, with 9 bases of the junction outside any gene match. For CDR1 and CDR2, the germline V gene (reference sequence) lists LNHDA and SQIVND.